The present T cell receptor (beta chain) was sequenced within a study of T cell repertoires in cytomegalovirus infection (dated by TCRdb to about 2019). About the study as a whole: Donor HLA type was relevant to the analysis, as public TCR beta signatures indicated carriage of CMV infection together with the matching HLA type. Overall results and qualifications from the work: The ex vivo response was dominated by HLA-C-restricted CMV-specific TCR beta clonotypes, and the single most frequent clonotype in two of eight donors was supplied by these HLA-C-restricted clonotypes. Carriers of CMV infection plus the relevant HLA type were discriminated by the cumulative frequency of public TCR beta family members in the study cohort and in an independent approximately 350-donor cohort.

TCRdb lists the instrument as Illumina HiSeq 1500. TCRdb passed the public sequencing reads through fastp at Q25 and MiXCR, retaining productive beta sequences. Here each entry gathers all rows of one CDR3 protein and keeps the most common genes and DNA. The sample table lists about 320,000 distinct CDR3 sequences, 9% to 9.5% of them with a count of one. Approximately 4.5% of the sample comes from the top ten. A remark on this clonotype: Its cognate antigen has yet to be identified. No qualities accompany the bases; no much larger clone lies one base away.

Based on the germline V gene, the CDR1 and CDR2 sequences are MDHEN and SYDVKM. From cysteine to phenylalanine, the CDR3 is 15 amino acids long. Only the CDR3 part of the read is kept: 45 bases, read in frame from the first base. V and J are trimmed by 5 bases and 3 bases, and the gene matches miss 7 bases of the junction. The chain was built from TRBV28 and TRBJ2-3, with TRBD2 matching 8 junction bases. Sequenced: PBMCs. The sequence came from a human donor in good health (CMV status not recorded). Some clones in this sample may be carry-over from other donors' samples. The CDR3 reads as follows: CASSLLSGRTDTQYF. The nucleotide sequence reads TGTGCCAGCAGTCTCCTCAGCGGGAGAACAGATACGCAGTATTTT.